A single sample is the source of the 25 T cell receptor beta chains below, sequenced in a study of shared clonotypes between healthy human individuals (TCRdb year 2020). Receptor libraries were prepared by the immunoSEQ multiplex PCR assay. This immuneACCESS table, as held by TCRdb, lists in-frame sequences with V and J called but not all clones. Of the missing ones, under half trace to an unresolved V gene in checked studies; the others have no known cause. The sample table shows 1.4 million to 1.5 million clones, and about 96% are seen once. The ten biggest clones cover 1% to 1.5% of the sample. The sample was naive CD4+ T cells sorted from blood. The cell subset or site label for this specimen denotes: CD45RA+ positively selected. The source of these receptors is a young man in good health.

This clone was detected once. The chain is built from TRBV29-1 and TRBJ1-4; TRBD1 might be the D (5 bases). Trimming took 6 bases from V and 6 from J, leaving 11 bases between them. The CDR3 is made up of 12 amino acids. The germline CDR1 and CDR2 sequences are SQVTM and ANQGSEA. DNA for the CDR3: TGCAGCGTCACACGGGGGGATGAAAAACTGTTTTTT. Its protein is CSVTRGDEKLFF. Looking up the rest from reference TRBV29-1 and TRBJ1-4 gives the full variable domain: SAVISQKPSRDICQRGTSLTIQCQVDSQVTMMFWYRQQPGQSLTLIATANQGSEATYESGFVIDKFPISRPNLTFSTLTVSNMSPEDSSIYLCSVTRGDEKLFFGSGTQLSVL.

V and J are TRBV29-1 and TRBJ2-2; 11 bases map to TRBD2. V was clipped by 6 bases and J by 6 bases; unmatched bases: 6. The germline CDR1 and CDR2 sequences are SQVTM and ANQGSEA. The CDR3 extends over 14 amino acids. The chain's CDR3 is CSVVAGGLAGELFF. CDR3 coding DNA: TGCAGCGTAGTAGCGGGAGGGCTCGCCGGGGAGCTGTTTTTT.

This sequence joins TRBV19 and TRBJ2-3; the match to TRBD1 covers 7 bases. Unmatched junction bases numbered 8, after V lost 6 bases and J lost 5 bases. The CDR3 contains 14 residues. Germline assignment: CDR1 LNHDA and CDR2 SQIVND (reference sequence). This chain's CDR3 is CASRPRQGRDTQYF. Here the CDR3 DNA reads TGTGCCAGTAGGCCGAGACAGGGTAGAGATACGCAGTATTTT.

Regarding this clone: The same CDR3 arises from other DNA sequences in this sample as well. The rearrangement links TRBV28 to TRBJ2-3; unclear D gene. V was shortened by 2 bases and J by 2 bases, with 8 bases between the two germline ends. Germline V CDR1 and CDR2: MDHEN, SYDVKM. CDR3 size: 14 residues. CDR3 bases: TGTGCCAGCAGTTTAGTACCAGTCACAGATACGCAGTATTTT. Translation gives CASSLVPVTDTQYF.

The chain uses TRBV18 and TRBJ2-5; D perhaps matches TRBD1 (6 bases). The CDR3 runs to 15 residues. Trimming removed 4 bases at V and 1 base at J, with 13 bases between. CDR1 is KGHSH and CDR2 is LQKENI in the germline V gene. Here the CDR3 DNA reads TGTGCCAGCTCACAGTACCGGGACACCCAAGAGACCCAGTACTTC. It codes for CASSQYRDTQETQYF.

This chain links TRBV11-3 with TRBJ2-1; D perhaps matches TRBD2 (5 bases). The V and J ends lost 6 bases and 7 bases respectively, with 13 bases between them. The germline V gene encodes CDR1 SGHNT and CDR2 YENEEA. The CDR3 is 13 residues long. CDR3 bases: TGTGCCAGCAGTCCCACCACGGGGAATGAGCAGTTCTTC. It specifies CASSPTTGNEQFF.

The V call is TRBV5-4, the J call TRBJ1-2; TRBD1 is a possible D gene (5 bases). V gave up 4 bases and J gave up 0 bases, with 10 bases separating them. The CDR3 runs 14 residues. CDR1 is SGHNT, CDR2 YYREEE, per germline (reference sequence). CDR3 in DNA: TGTGCCAGCAGCACTGGGACCTCTAACTATGGCTACACCTTC. Translated, it gives CASSTGTSNYGYTF.

The chain recombines TRBV4-2 with TRBJ2-6; D may be TRBD2 (6 bases). Germline CDR1 and CDR2: LGHNA and YNFKEQ. There are 16 residues in the CDR3. V dropped 6 bases and J dropped 1 base, with 13 bases sitting between them. Written as DNA, the CDR3 is TGTGCCAGCAGGCGGGACGTGGGTTCTGGGGCCAACGTCCTGACTTTC. It is translated as CASRRDVGSGANVLTF.

The chain links TRBV28 to TRBJ2-6, with 9 positions matching TRBD1. The CDR3 covers 16 residues. Per germline, CDR1 MDHEN and CDR2 SYDVKM. The trim removed 6 bases at V and 4 bases at J, leaving 7 bases unmatched. CDR3 loop: CASRPGTGLGANVLTF. The CDR3 bases are TGTGCCAGCAGGCCCGGGACAGGGTTAGGGGCCAACGTCCTGACTTTC. Full variable domain (rest looked up from reference TRBV28 and TRBJ2-6): DVKVTQSSRYLVKRTGEKVFLECVQDMDHENMFWYRQDPGLGLRLIYFSYDVKMKEKGDIPEGYSVSREKKERFSLILESASTNQTSMYLCASRPGTGLGANVLTFGAGSRLTVL.

The genes are TRBV10-3 and TRBJ2-1; 8 nucleotides align to TRBD1. The J segment lost 2 bases and the V segment lost 4 bases, leaving 1 base of the junction unmatched. Germline CDR1 ENHRY, CDR2 SYGVKD. This CDR3 contains 14 residues. The CDR3 spells CAISAGGTYNEQFF. CDR3 bases: TGTGCCATCAGTGCAGGGGGCACCTACAATGAGCAGTTCTTC.

This chain uses TRBV6-1 with TRBJ2-7; unclear D gene. Trimming took 0 bases from V and 4 from J, leaving 7 bases between them. The CDR3 totals 13 residues. Germline V gene data show CDR1 as MNHNS and CDR2 as SASEGT. The CDR3 is CASSEAQYYEQYF. In DNA form, the CDR3 reads TGTGCCAGCAGTGAAGCTCAGTATTACGAGCAGTACTTC.

This sequence joins TRBV4-3 and TRBJ2-6; the D gene is possibly TRBD1 (5 bases). V shed 0 bases and J shed 0 bases, with 12 bases lying between them. Per the germline V gene, CDR1 is LGHNA and CDR2 is YSLEER. CDR3 size: 18 residues. The chain's CDR3 is CASSQEGLGPSGANVLTF. In DNA, the CDR3 is TGCGCCAGCAGCCAAGAGGGGCTAGGCCCCTCTGGGGCCAACGTCCTGACTTTC.

The chain has TRBV30 and TRBJ2-5; no clear D. This CDR3 is built from 13 residues. With 0 bases removed from V and 5 bases from J, the gap between germline ends came to 10 bases. Germline loops: CDR1 GTSNPN, CDR2 SVGIG (reference sequence). For the CDR3, the DNA is TGTGCCTGGAGTGTCCTGGAAAGGGAGACCCAGTACTTC. Its protein is CAWSVLERETQYF.

The V gene is TRBV27, the J gene TRBJ2-5; D tentatively reads TRBD1 or TRBD2 (6 bases each). The CDR3 sequence is 13 residues long. Looked up from germline, CDR1 is MNHEY and CDR2 is SMNVEV (reference sequence). The V end lost 6 bases, the J end lost 4 bases, and 12 bases lay between the germline ends. The DNA for the CDR3 is TGTGCCAGCAGGGACTCGGGGGCAGAGACCCAGTACTTC. It codes for CASRDSGAETQYF.

The rearrangement links TRBV9 to TRBJ2-3; D may be TRBD2 (5 bases). Germline V gene lookup returns CDR1 SGDLS and CDR2 YYNGEE. This CDR3 is 16 amino acids long. V was shortened by 0 bases and J by 0 bases, with 11 bases between the two germline ends. This chain's CDR3 is CASSVVGSVSTDTQYF. The CDR3 nucleotides read TGTGCCAGCAGCGTAGTAGGGAGCGTTAGCACAGATACGCAGTATTTT.

The chain uses TRBV11-3 and TRBJ2-1, with 12 bases fitting TRBD2. CDR1 is SGHNT, CDR2 YENEEA, per germline. The CDR3 loop spans 15 amino acids. Trimming cost V 5 bases and J 9 bases; bases outside gene matches: 8. The CDR3 reads CASSLRLAGAGEQFF. As DNA, the CDR3 is TGTGCCAGCAGCCTAAGACTAGCGGGAGCGGGTGAGCAGTTCTTC. The full variable domain, with the rest looked up from reference TRBV11-3 and TRBJ2-1, is EAGVVQSPRYKIIEKKQPVAFWCNPISGHNTLYWYLQNLGQGPELLIRYENEEAVDDSQLPKDRFSAERLKGVDSTLKIQPAELGDSAVYLCASSLRLAGAGEQFFGPGTRLTVL.

V is TRBV5-4 and J is TRBJ2-7; either TRBD1 or TRBD2 may fit D (5 bases each). Germline CDR1 and CDR2: SGHNT and YYREEE (reference sequence). This CDR3 is 14 amino acids long. V dropped 4 bases and J dropped 5 bases, with 16 bases sitting between them. The CDR3 DNA reads as TGTGCCAGCAGCCTCCGGGACGGCGCCGACGAGCAGTACTTC. Protein: CASSLRDGADEQYF. The whole variable domain, remainder taken from reference TRBV5-4 and TRBJ2-7, is ETGVTQSPTHLIKTRGQQVTLRCSSQSGHNTVSWYQQALGQGPQFIFQYYREEENGRGNFPPRFSGLQFPNYSSELNVNALELDDSALYLCASSLRDGADEQYFGPGTRLTVT.

The V gene is TRBV18, the J gene TRBJ2-1; TRBD1 matches at 8 bases. CDR3 length: 16 residues. CDR1 is KGHSH and CDR2 is LQKENI in the germline V gene. Losses at the gene ends were 3 bases for V and 6 bases for J; bases not matched to a gene: 10. CDR3 sequence reads: CASSPAGGARVNEQFF. The CDR3 nucleotides are TGTGCCAGCTCACCGGCAGGGGGCGCAAGGGTCAATGAGCAGTTCTTC. Looking up the rest from reference TRBV18 and TRBJ2-1 gives the full variable domain: NAGVMQNPRHLVRRRGQEARLRCSPMKGHSHVYWYRQLPEEGLKFMVYLQKENIIDESGMPKERFSAEFPKEGPSILRIQQVVRGDSAAYFCASSPAGGARVNEQFFGPGTRLTVL.

The gene calls are TRBV19 and TRBJ2-7; the D is unclear. Trimming left V 2 bases short and J 2 bases short, with 7 bases between. CDR3 length equals 13 residues. The germline V gene has CDR1 LNHDA and CDR2 SQIVND (reference sequence). Written as DNA, the CDR3 is TGTGCCAGTAGTATATACGTGGCCTACGAGCAGTACTTC. Amino acid sequence: CASSIYVAYEQYF.

The chain has TRBV5-1 and TRBJ2-5, with TRBD2 identical over 7 bases. V lost 4 bases to trimming and J lost 4 bases; unmatched junction nucleotides: 7. The germline gives CDR1 SGHRS, CDR2 YFSETQ. The CDR3 spans 14 residues. This chain's CDR3 is CASSATSARETQYF. The CDR3 coding sequence is TGCGCCAGCAGCGCCACTAGCGCCCGAGAGACCCAGTACTTC.

The V gene is TRBV5-5, the J gene TRBJ2-5, with 7 positions matching TRBD1. The CDR3 has 13 residues. Germline assignment: CDR1 SGHKS and CDR2 YYEKEE (reference sequence). The V and J ends lost 5 bases and 3 bases, in that order; junction bases with no gene match: 4. This CDR3 is CASSYDREETQYF. In DNA, the CDR3 is TGTGCCAGCAGTTACGACAGGGAAGAGACCCAGTACTTC. Full variable domain (outside the CDR3, taken from reference TRBV5-5 and TRBJ2-5): DAGVTQSPTHLIKTRGQQVTLRCSPISGHKSVSWYQQVLGQGPQFIFQYYEKEERGRGNFPDRFSARQFPNYSSELNVNALLLGDSALYLCASSYDREETQYFGPGTRLLVL.

The chain recombines TRBV6-4 with TRBJ1-2; D gene ambiguous. The CDR3 has 16 amino acids. The V end lost 6 bases, the J end lost 5 bases, and 22 bases lay between the germline ends. In germline, CDR1 is MRHNA, CDR2 SNTAGT. The CDR3 region is CASSSGWMGSGYGYTF. The DNA for the CDR3 is TGTGCCAGCAGCTCCGGGTGGATGGGTTCAGGATATGGCTACACCTTC.

The J gene is TRBJ2-7, the V gene TRBV11-2; D possibly corresponds to TRBD2 (6 bases). CDR1 SGHAT and CDR2 FQNNGV come from the germline V gene. V gave up 5 bases and J gave up 7 bases, with 18 bases separating them. The CDR3 covers 14 residues. CDR3 amino acids: CASSPISYRGEQYF. CDR3 bases: TGTGCCAGCAGCCCTATATCATACCGGGGGGAGCAGTACTTC.

Only one count was recorded for this clone. The chain links TRBV19 to TRBJ1-1, with a tentative D call TRBD1 (6 bases). V lost 5 bases and J 1 base, leaving 14 bases between the germline ends. Looked up from germline, CDR1 is LNHDA and CDR2 is SQIVND (reference sequence). The CDR3 sequence is 15 residues long. The CDR3 region has the DNA TGTGCCAGTAGTCCCCAGAGGGGGGGGAACACTGAAGCTTTCTTT. It codes for CASSPQRGGNTEAFF.

The V and J genes are TRBV27 and TRBJ1-2, with a weak D call TRBD1 (6 bases). This CDR3 is built from 13 residues. Per germline, CDR1 MNHEY and CDR2 SMNVEV (reference sequence). Trimming cost V 5 bases and J 2 bases, with 9 bases left between them. In DNA form, the CDR3 reads TGTGCCAGCAGTCACAGGGAAAACTATGGCTACACCTTC. This encodes CASSHRENYGYTF.